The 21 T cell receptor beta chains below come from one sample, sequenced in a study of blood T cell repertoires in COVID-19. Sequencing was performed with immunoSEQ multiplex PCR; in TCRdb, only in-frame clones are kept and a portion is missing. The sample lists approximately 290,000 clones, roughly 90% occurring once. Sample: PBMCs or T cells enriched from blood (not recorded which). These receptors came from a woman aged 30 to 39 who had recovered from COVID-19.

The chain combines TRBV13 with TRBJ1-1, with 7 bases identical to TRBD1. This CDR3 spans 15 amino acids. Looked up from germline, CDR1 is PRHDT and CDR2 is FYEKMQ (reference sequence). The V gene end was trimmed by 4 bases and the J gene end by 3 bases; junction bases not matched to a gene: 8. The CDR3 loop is CASSSRTGRDTEAFF. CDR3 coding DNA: TGTGCCAGCAGCTCGCGGACAGGCAGGGACACTGAAGCTTTCTTT.

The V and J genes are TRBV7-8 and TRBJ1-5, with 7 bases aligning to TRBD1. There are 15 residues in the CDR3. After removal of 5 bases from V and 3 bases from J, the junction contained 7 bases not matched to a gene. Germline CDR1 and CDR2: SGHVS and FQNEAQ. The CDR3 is CASSGRTGDNQPQHF. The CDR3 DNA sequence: TGTGCCAGCAGCGGAAGGACAGGAGACAATCAGCCCCAGCATTTT.

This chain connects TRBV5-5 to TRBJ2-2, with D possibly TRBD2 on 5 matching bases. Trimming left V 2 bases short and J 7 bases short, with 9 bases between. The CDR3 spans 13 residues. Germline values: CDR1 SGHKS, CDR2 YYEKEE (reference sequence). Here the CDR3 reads CASSLTSIGELFF. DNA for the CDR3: TGTGCCAGCAGCTTAACTAGTATCGGGGAGCTGTTTTTT.

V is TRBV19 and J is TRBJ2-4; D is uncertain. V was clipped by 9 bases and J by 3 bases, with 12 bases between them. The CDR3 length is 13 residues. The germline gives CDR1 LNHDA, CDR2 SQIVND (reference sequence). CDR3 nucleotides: TGTGCCAGCAAGTATGGTAGCAAAAACATTCAGTACTTC. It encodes CASKYGSKNIQYF. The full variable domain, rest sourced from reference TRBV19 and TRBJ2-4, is DGGITQSPKYLFRKEGQNVTLSCEQNLNHDAMYWYRQDPGQGLRLIYYSQIVNDFQKGDIAEGYSVSREKKESFPLTVTSAQKNPTAFYLCASKYGSKNIQYFGAGTRLSVL.

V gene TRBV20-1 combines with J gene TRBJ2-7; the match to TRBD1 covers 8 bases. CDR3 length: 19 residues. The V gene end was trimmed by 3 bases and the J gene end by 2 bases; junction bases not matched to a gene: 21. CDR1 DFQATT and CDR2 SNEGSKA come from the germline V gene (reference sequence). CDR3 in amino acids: CSASIWWGTGQTATYEQYF. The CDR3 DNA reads TGCAGTGCTAGTATATGGTGGGGGACAGGTCAAACTGCAACCTACGAGCAGTACTTC.

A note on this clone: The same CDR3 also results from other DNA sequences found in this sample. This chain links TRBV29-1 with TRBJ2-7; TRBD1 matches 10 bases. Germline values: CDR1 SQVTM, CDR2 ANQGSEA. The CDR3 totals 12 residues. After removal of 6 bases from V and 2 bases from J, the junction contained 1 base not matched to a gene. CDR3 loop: CSVGQGTYEQYF. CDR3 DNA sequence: TGCAGCGTGGGACAGGGGACCTACGAGCAGTACTTC.

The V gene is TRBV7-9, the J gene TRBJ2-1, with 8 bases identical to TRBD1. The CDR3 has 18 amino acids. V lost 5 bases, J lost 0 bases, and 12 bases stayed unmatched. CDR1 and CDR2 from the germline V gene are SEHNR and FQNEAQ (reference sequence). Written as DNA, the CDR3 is TGTGCCAGCAGCATCGAGCGGACAGGGATTAGCTCCTACAATGAGCAGTTCTTC. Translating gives CASSIERTGISSYNEQFF.

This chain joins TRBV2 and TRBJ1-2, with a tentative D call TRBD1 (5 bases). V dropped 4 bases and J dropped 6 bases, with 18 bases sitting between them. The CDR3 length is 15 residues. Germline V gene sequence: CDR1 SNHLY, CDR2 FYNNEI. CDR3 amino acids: CASSVGTGRVDGYTF. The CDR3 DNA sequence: TGTGCCAGCAGTGTCGGAACTGGCAGGGTAGATGGCTACACCTTC.

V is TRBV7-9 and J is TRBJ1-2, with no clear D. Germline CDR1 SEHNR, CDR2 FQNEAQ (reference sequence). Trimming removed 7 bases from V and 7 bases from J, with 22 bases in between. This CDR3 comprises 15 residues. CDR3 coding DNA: TGTGCCAGCAACCCGCGGGTAGAAGAAACTTCTGGCTACACCTTC. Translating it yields CASNPRVEETSGYTF.

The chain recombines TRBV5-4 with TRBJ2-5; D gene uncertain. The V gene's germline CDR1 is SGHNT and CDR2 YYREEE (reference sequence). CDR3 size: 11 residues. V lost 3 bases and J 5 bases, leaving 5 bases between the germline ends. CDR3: CASSSLETQYF. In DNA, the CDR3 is TGTGCCAGCAGCTCCCTGGAGACCCAGTACTTC.

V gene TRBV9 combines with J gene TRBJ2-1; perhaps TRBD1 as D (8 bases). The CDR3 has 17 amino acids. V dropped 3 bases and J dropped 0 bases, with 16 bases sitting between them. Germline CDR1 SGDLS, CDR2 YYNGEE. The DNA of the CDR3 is TGTGCCAGCAGCGGGGAGGGTGGGACAGGCTCCTACAATGAGCAGTTCTTC. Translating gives CASSGEGGTGSYNEQFF. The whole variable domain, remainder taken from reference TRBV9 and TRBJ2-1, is DSGVTQTPKHLITATGQRVTLRCSPRSGDLSVYWYQQSLDQGLQFLIQYYNGEERAKGNILERFSAQQFPDLHSELNLSSLELGDSALYFCASSGEGGTGSYNEQFFGPGTRLTVL.

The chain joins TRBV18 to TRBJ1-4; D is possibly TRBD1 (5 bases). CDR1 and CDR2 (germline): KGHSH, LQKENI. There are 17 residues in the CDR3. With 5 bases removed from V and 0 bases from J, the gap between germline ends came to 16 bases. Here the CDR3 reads CASSFGDSRATNEKLFF. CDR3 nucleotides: TGTGCCAGCTCATTCGGCGACAGTCGCGCAACTAATGAAAAACTGTTTTTT.

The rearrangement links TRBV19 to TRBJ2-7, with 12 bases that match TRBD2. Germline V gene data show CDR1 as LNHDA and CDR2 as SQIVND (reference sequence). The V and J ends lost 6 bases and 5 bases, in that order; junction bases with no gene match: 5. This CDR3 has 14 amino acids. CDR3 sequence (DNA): TGTGCCAGTAGCGCGACTAGCGGGAGTGACGAGCAGTACTTC. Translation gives CASSATSGSDEQYF.

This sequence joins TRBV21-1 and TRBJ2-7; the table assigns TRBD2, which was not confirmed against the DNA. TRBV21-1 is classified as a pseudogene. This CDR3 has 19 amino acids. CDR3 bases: TGTGCCAGCAGCAGCCGAGGACTAGCGGGAGGTTCGAGCTCCTACGAGCAGTACTTC. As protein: CASSSRGLAGGSSSYEQYF.

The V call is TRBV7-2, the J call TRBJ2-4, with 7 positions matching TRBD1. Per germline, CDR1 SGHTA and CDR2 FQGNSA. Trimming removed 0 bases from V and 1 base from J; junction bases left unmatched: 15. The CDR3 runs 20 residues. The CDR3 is CASSLAWGTQGSPAKNIQYF. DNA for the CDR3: TGTGCCAGCAGCTTAGCGTGGGGGACACAGGGGAGTCCGGCCAAAAACATTCAGTACTTC.

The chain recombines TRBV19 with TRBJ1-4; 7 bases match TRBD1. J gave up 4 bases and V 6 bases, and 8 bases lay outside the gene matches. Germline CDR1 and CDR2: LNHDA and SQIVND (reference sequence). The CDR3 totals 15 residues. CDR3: CASRGPGQLNEKLFF. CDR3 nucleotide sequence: TGTGCCAGTAGGGGGCCGGGACAGCTTAATGAAAAACTGTTTTTT.

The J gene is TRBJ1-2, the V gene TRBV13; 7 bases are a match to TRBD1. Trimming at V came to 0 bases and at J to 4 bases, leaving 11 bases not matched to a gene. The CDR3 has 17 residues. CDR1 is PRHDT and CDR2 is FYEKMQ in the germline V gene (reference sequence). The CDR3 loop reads CASSLGGKGQTLYGYTF. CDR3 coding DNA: TGTGCCAGCAGCTTAGGGGGCAAGGGACAGACTCTCTATGGCTACACCTTC.

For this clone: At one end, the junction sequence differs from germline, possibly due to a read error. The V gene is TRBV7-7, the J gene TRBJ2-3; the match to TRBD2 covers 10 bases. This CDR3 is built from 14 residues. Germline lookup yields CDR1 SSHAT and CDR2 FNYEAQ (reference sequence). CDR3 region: CASSLAGGTDTQYF. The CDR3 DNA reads TGTGCTAGCAGCTTAGCGGGAGGTACAGATACGCAGTATTTT.

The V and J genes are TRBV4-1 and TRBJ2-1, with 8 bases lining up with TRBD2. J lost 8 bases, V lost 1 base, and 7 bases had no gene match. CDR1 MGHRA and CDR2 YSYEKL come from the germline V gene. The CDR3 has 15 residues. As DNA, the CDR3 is TGCGCCAGCAGCCAAGGTTCCGGCGGGAGGTATGAGCAGTTCTTC. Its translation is CASSQGSGGRYEQFF.

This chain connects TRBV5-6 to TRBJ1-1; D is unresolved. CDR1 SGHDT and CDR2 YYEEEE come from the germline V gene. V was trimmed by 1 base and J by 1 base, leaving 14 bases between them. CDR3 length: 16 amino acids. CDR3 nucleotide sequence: TGTGCCAGCAGCTTGCTGGGAGGGCCCTCGAACACTGAAGCTTTCTTT. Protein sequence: CASSLLGGPSNTEAFF.

Here the CDR3 reads CASSLDSGGFGYTF. CDR3 DNA sequence: TGTGCCAGCAGCTTAGACTCGGGGGGGTTTGGCTACACCTTC. The chain couples TRBV7-2 to TRBJ1-2, with a weak D call TRBD1 (5 bases). Trimming took 1 base from V and 7 from J, leaving 13 bases between them. The CDR3 sequence is 14 residues long. Germline values: CDR1 SGHTA, CDR2 FQGNSA.